The T cell receptor beta chain under discussion was sequenced for a study of cytomegalovirus exposure and HLA in healthy donors. This CDR3 is built from 14 residues. V gave up 2 bases and J gave up 4 bases, with 10 bases separating them. Germline CDR1 is SGHDT and CDR2 is YYEEEE. The PCR ran on 60 Vbeta and 13 Jbeta primers. Using immunoSEQ multiplex PCR, the repertoire was profiled, and TCRdb retains in-frame clones only, with some absent. Among over 200,000 clones listed, 82% were seen once. The rearrangement joins TRBV5-6 to TRBJ1-5; weak D call: TRBD1 (5 bases). The sequence was obtained from a man aged 40-49 years in good health and CMV-seropositive. The source material was PBMCs. This CDR3 is CASSFGSGNQPQHF. The CDR3 DNA reads as TGTGCCAGCAGCTTCGGGTCAGGGAATCAGCCCCAGCATTTT.